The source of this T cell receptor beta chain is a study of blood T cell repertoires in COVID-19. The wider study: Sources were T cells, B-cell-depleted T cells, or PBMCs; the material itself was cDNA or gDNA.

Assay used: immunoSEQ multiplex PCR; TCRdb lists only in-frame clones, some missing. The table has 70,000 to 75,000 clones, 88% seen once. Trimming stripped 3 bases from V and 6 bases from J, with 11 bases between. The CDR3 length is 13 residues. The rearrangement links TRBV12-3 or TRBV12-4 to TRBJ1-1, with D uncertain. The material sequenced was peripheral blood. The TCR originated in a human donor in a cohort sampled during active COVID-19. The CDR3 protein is CASSFPAGAEAFF. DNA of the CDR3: TGTGCCAGCAGTTTCCCCGCCGGTGCTGAAGCTTTCTTT.